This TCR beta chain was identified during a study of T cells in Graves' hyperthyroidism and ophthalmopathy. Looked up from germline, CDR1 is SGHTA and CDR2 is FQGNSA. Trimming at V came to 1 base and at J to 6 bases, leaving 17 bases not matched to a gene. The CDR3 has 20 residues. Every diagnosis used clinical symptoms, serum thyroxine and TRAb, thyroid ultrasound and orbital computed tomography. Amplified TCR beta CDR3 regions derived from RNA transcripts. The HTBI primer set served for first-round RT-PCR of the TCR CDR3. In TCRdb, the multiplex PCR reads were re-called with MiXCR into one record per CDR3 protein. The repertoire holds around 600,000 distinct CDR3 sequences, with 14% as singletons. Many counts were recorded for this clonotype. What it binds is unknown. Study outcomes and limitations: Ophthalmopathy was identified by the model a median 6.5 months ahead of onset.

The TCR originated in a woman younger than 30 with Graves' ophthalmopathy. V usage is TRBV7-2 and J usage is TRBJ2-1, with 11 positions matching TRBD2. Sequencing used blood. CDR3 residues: CASSLGYTISRLAGSNEQFF. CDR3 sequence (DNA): TGTGCCAGCAGCTTAGGATACACAATTTCACGACTAGCGGGGTCCAATGAGCAGTTCTTC.